One T cell receptor (beta chain) is described in this entry. Unmatched junction bases numbered 13, after V lost 5 bases and J lost 8 bases. The CDR3 runs 15 residues. Germline V gene lookup returns CDR1 SEHNR and CDR2 FQNEAQ (reference sequence). The source of the sample is a study of shared clonotypes between healthy human individuals. Sequencing used immunoSEQ multiplex PCR; TCRdb keeps in-frame clones, though not all of them. In the table there are approximately 1,500,000 clones, more than 95% of which are singletons. Sample: naive CD4+ T cells sorted from blood. The subset denotes: CD45RA+ positively selected. This chain uses TRBV7-9 with TRBJ1-2; 8 positions agree with TRBD1. This receptor was taken from a man younger than 45 in good health. The CDR3 loop is CASSQALTGVYGYTF. The CDR3 DNA reads as TGTGCCAGCAGCCAAGCTCTGACAGGGGTTTACGGCTACACCTTC. The whole variable domain, remainder taken from reference TRBV7-9 and TRBJ1-2, is DTGVSQNPRHKITKRGQNVTFRCDPISEHNRLYWYRQTLGQGPEFLTYFQNEAQLEKSRLLSDRFSAERPKGSFSTLEIQRTEQGDSAMYLCASSQALTGVYGYTFGSGTRLTVV.